This paragraph covers one T cell receptor beta chain sequence. The data originate from a study of CD8 T cells in Susac syndrome. Random hexamers primed reverse transcription of about 0.45 to 1 ug RNA. The CDR3 of TCR beta was amplified by immunoSEQ multiplex PCR across 54 Vbeta and 13 Jbeta. TCRdb ran MiXCR on the immunoSEQ multiplex PCR reads and lists one entry per CDR3 protein. The sample records 100,000 to 150,000 distinct CDR3 sequences, approximately 93% being singletons. Germline V gene data show CDR1 as MNHNS and CDR2 as SASEGT. J gave up 2 bases and V 6 bases, and 10 bases lay outside the gene matches. This CDR3 contains 16 residues. Stable or active relapsing-remitting multiple sclerosis, untreated and meeting revised McDonald criteria, defined the controls. The CD8+ and CD4+ T cells were isolated magnetically using a negative isolation approach, whereas the TEMRA cells were enriched by FACS.

The chain carries TRBV6-1 and TRBJ1-1, with TRBD1 matching over 9 bases. The sequence came from a human donor with multiple sclerosis. The sample was CD8+ T cells from PBMCs. CDR3 sequence: CASRAGTGSDNTEAFF. CDR3 nucleotide sequence: TGTGCCAGCAGAGCCGGGACAGGGAGTGATAACACTGAAGCTTTCTTT.